Each of the 12 T cell receptor beta chains below was sequenced from the same sample in a study of blood T cell repertoires in COVID-19 (dated by TCRdb to about 2020). Libraries came from the immunoSEQ multiplex PCR assay. Held by TCRdb, this immuneACCESS table contains in-frame sequences only and omits some clones. Under half of the omission traces to an unresolved V gene where checked; the cause of the rest is unknown. Present in this sample are about 260,000 clones, roughly nine tenths of which were seen just once. Roughly 9.8% of the sample belongs to the ten largest clones. The material sequenced was peripheral blood. These receptor sequences come from a man aged 40-49 years who had recovered from COVID-19.

V is TRBV13 and J is TRBJ2-1; possible D gene TRBD1, 5 bases. This CDR3 comprises 15 residues. CDR1 and CDR2 (germline): PRHDT, FYEKMQ (reference sequence). V dropped 1 base and J dropped 6 bases, with 13 bases sitting between them. The CDR3 sequence: CASSLEVQGGNEQFF. In DNA, the CDR3 is TGTGCCAGCAGCTTAGAGGTCCAGGGCGGCAATGAGCAGTTCTTC.

The J gene is TRBJ2-1, the V gene TRBV7-2, with D possibly TRBD1 on 5 matching bases. With 1 base removed from V and 4 bases from J, the gap between germline ends came to 11 bases. The CDR3 covers 15 residues. CDR1 is SGHTA, CDR2 FQGNSA, per germline. The DNA for the CDR3 is TGTGCCAGCAGCTTAGTAAGGCAGGGATACAATGAGCAGTTCTTC. Residues: CASSLVRQGYNEQFF.

A word on this clone: Relative to the germline gene, one junction end is altered; a read error may explain this. Here the CDR3 reads CASSLLGGSAIAEAFF. CDR3 coding DNA: TGTGCCAGTAGCTTGTTAGGGGGCAGCGCTATAGCTGAAGCTTTCTTT. This chain connects TRBV5-8 to TRBJ1-1, with 7 bases matching TRBD1. Per germline, CDR1 SGHTS and CDR2 YDEGEE. CDR3 length: 16 amino acids. Complete variable domain (other parts from reference TRBV5-8 and TRBJ1-1): EAGVTQSPTHLIKTRGQQATLRCSPISGHTSVYWYQQALGLGLQFLLWYDEGEERNRGNFPPRFSGRQFPNYSSELNVNALELEDSALYLCASSLLGGSAIAEAFFGQGTRLTVV.

The rearrangement joins TRBV5-6 to TRBJ2-1; maybe TRBD1 (5 bases). The CDR3 contains 14 residues. Trimming left V 0 bases short and J 6 bases short, with 10 bases between. Germline V gene sequence: CDR1 SGHDT, CDR2 YYEEEE. CDR3 in amino acids: CASSLAQGTNEQFF. The CDR3 nucleotides read TGTGCCAGCAGCTTGGCCCAGGGTACCAATGAGCAGTTCTTC.

The chain employs TRBV2 and TRBJ2-3, with D hard to call. The CDR3 is 16 residues long. Germline V gene data show CDR1 as SNHLY and CDR2 as FYNNEI. V lost 2 bases and J lost 1, with 13 bases in between. The CDR3 DNA sequence: TGTGCCAGCAGTGAAAATAGCCCCGGCGGCACAGATACGCAGTATTTT. Translated, it gives CASSENSPGGTDTQYF. Based on the CDR3 plus reference TRBV2 and TRBJ2-3, the full variable domain is EPEVTQTPSHQVTQMGQEVILRCVPISNHLYFYWYRQILGQKVEFLVSFYNNEISEKSEIFDDQFSVERPDGSNFTLKIRSTKLEDSAMYFCASSENSPGGTDTQYFGPGTRLTVL.

This clone has more than one count but fewer than ten. For the CDR3, the DNA is TGTGCCAGCAGGCCGGGGGGACAGGTCAATCAGCCCCAGCATTTT. Residues: CASRPGGQVNQPQHF. The chain recombines TRBV27 with TRBJ1-5, with 8 bases that match TRBD1. CDR1 is MNHEY and CDR2 is SMNVEV in the germline V gene (reference sequence). The V segment lost 6 bases and the J segment 3 bases; nucleotides outside the gene matches: 7. This CDR3 is built from 15 residues.

The chain uses TRBV4-1 and TRBJ1-2; D not certain. The V end lost 0 bases, the J end lost 0 bases, and 5 bases lay between the germline ends. Per germline, CDR1 MGHRA and CDR2 YSYEKL. The CDR3 extends over 14 amino acids. In nucleotides, the CDR3 is TGCGCCAGCAGCCAAGAAGCGACTAACTATGGCTACACCTTC. Its protein product is CASSQEATNYGYTF.

This sequence joins TRBV11-3 and TRBJ2-3; 8 nucleotides match TRBD1. CDR1 is SGHNT and CDR2 is YENEEA in the germline V gene. With 5 bases clipped from V and 0 bases from J, the junction kept 13 bases outside the gene matches. The CDR3 length is 18 residues. The CDR3 reads CASSPSRTGRHSTDTQYF. CDR3 sequence (DNA): TGTGCCAGCAGCCCAAGTCGGACAGGGCGCCATAGCACAGATACGCAGTATTTT. The full variable domain, rest sourced from reference TRBV11-3 and TRBJ2-3, is EAGVVQSPRYKIIEKKQPVAFWCNPISGHNTLYWYLQNLGQGPELLIRYENEEAVDDSQLPKDRFSAERLKGVDSTLKIQPAELGDSAVYLCASSPSRTGRHSTDTQYFGPGTRLTVL.

This clone was detected only once. The chain couples TRBV7-2 to TRBJ1-2, with a possible D match to TRBD1 (5 bases). The CDR3 is 15 amino acids. Germline lookup yields CDR1 SGHTA and CDR2 FQGNSA. The germline V and J ends were trimmed by 5 bases and 4 bases, with 17 bases remaining between them. CDR3 region: CASSLQDSFPYGYTF. CDR3 bases: TGTGCCAGCAGCCTTCAAGACAGTTTTCCCTATGGCTACACCTTC.

The V gene is TRBV9, the J gene TRBJ1-1; D is ambiguous. Trimming took 0 bases from V and 7 from J, leaving 10 bases between them. Germline-derived CDR1 and CDR2 are SGDLS and YYNGEE. The CDR3 runs 13 residues. Here the CDR3 reads CASSVVRQDEAFF. The CDR3, as DNA: TGTGCCAGCAGCGTAGTACGACAAGATGAAGCTTTCTTT.

This sequence joins TRBV2 and TRBJ1-1, with TRBD1 matching 12 bases. The J segment lost 14 bases and the V segment lost 3 bases, leaving 4 bases of the junction unmatched. The CDR3 is made up of 12 amino acids. CDR1 SNHLY and CDR2 FYNNEI come from the germline V gene. The CDR3 loop is CASSEAGTGGFF. The CDR3 DNA reads TGTGCCAGCAGTGAGGCCGGGACAGGGGGCTTCTTT.

The V and J genes are TRBV5-4 and TRBJ2-1, with TRBD1 matching 7 bases. V lost 0 bases and J lost 7; bases outside the gene matches: 4. The germline CDR1 and CDR2 sequences are SGHNT and YYREEE (reference sequence). There are 14 residues in the CDR3. The CDR3 DNA follows: TGTGCCAGCAGCTTGGAACCGGGACAGAATGAGCAGTTCTTC. Its protein product is CASSLEPGQNEQFF.